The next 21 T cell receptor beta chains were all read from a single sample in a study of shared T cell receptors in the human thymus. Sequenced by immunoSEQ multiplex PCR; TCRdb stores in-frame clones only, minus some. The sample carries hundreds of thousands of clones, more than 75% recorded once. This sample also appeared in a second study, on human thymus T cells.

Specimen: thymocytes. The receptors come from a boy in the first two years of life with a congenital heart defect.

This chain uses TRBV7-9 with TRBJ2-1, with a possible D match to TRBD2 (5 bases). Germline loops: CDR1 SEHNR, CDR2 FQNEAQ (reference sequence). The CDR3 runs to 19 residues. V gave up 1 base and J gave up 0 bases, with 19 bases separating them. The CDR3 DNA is TGTGCCAGCAGCTTAGTAGCGAACCCCCCACCGAGCTCCTACAATGAGCAGTTCTTC. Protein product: CASSLVANPPPSSYNEQFF.

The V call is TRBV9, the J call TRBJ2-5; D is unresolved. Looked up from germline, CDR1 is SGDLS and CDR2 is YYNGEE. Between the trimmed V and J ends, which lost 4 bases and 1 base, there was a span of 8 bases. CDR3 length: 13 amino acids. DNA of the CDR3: TGTGCCAGCAGCCCCGAAGCCCAAGAGACCCAGTACTTC. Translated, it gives CASSPEAQETQYF.

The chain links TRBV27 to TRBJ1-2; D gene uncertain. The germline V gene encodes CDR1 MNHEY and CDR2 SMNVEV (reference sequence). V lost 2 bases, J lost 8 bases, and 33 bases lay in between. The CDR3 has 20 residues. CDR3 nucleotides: TGTGCCAGCAGTTTAAGGTACCCCACCCCCGGGAAGGCTTCGCGTCCCGGCTACACCTTC. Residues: CASSLRYPTPGKASRPGYTF.

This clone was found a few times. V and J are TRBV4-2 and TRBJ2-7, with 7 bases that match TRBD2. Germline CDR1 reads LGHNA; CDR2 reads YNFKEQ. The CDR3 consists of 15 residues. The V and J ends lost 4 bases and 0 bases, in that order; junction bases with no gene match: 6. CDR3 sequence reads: CASSRSGLSSYEQYF. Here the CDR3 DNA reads TGTGCCAGCAGCCGTAGCGGGTTAAGCTCCTACGAGCAGTACTTC.

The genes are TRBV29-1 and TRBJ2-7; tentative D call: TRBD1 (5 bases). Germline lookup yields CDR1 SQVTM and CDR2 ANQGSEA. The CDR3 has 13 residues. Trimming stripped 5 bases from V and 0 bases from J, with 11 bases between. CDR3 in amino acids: CSVRKGPSYEQYF. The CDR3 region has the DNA TGCAGCGTTCGGAAGGGGCCCTCCTACGAGCAGTACTTC.

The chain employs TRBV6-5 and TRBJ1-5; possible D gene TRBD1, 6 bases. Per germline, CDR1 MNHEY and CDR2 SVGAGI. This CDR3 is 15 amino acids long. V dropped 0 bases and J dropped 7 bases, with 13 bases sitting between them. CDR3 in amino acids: CASSYSQGIGQPQHF. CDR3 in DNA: TGTGCCAGCAGTTACTCACAGGGAATTGGGCAGCCCCAGCATTTT.

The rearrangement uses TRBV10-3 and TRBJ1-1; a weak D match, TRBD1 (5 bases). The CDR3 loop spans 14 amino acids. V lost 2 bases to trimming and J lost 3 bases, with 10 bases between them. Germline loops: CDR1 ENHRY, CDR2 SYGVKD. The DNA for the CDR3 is TGTGCCATCAGTGAGAGGGGAGGGGACACTGAAGCTTTCTTT. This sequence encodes CAISERGGDTEAFF.

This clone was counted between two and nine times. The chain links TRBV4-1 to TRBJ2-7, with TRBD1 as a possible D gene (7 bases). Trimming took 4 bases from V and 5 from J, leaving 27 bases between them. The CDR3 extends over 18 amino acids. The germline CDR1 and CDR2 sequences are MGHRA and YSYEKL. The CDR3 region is CASSPLGGQPTRVHEQYF. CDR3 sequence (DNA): TGCGCCAGCAGCCCCCTGGGGGGACAGCCAACTAGGGTCCACGAGCAGTACTTC.

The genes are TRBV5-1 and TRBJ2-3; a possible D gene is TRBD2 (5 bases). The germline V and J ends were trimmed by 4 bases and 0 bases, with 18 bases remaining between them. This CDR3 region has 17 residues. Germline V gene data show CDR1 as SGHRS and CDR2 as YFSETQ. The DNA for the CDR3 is TGCGCCAGCAGCCAGACTTTTCGGAGGACTAGCACAGATACGCAGTATTTT. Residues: CASSQTFRRTSTDTQYF.

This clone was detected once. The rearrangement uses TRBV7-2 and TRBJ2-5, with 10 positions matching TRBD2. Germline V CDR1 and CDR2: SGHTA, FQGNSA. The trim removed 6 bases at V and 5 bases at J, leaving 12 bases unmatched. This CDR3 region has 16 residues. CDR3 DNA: TGTGCCAGCAGGTTCCCTTCTAGCGGGAGTCGGGAGACCCAGTACTTC. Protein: CASRFPSSGSRETQYF.

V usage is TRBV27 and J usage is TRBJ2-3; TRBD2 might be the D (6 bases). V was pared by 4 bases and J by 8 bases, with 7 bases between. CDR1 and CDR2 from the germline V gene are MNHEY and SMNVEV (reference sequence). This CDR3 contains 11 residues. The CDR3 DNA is TGTGCCAGCAGTTGGAGGGGTACGCAGTATTTT. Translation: CASSWRGTQYF.

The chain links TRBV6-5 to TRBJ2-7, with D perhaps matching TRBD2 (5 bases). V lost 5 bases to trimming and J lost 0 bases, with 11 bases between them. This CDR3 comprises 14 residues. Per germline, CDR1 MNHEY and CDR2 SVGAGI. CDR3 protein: CASSALAGSYEQYF. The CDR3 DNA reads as TGTGCCAGCAGTGCCCTAGCTGGCTCCTACGAGCAGTACTTC.

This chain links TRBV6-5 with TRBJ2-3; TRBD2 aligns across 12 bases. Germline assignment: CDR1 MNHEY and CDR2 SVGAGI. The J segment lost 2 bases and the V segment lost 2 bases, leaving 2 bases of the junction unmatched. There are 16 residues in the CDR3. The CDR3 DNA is TGTGCCAGCAGTTACCTAGCGGGAGGGGACACAGATACGCAGTATTTT. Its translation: CASSYLAGGDTDTQYF.

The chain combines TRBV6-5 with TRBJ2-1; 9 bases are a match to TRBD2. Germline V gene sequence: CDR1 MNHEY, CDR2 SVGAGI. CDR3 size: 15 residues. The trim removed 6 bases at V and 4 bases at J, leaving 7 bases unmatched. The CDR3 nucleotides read TGTGCCAGCAGCCCAGCGGGAGGCCCATACAATGAGCAGTTCTTC. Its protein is CASSPAGGPYNEQFF.

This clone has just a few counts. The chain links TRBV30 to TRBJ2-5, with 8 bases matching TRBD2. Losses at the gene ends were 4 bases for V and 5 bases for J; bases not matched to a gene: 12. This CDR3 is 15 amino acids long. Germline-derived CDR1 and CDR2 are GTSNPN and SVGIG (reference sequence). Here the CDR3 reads CAWIQRNGRAETQYF. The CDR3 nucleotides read TGTGCCTGGATTCAACGTAACGGGAGGGCTGAGACCCAGTACTTC.

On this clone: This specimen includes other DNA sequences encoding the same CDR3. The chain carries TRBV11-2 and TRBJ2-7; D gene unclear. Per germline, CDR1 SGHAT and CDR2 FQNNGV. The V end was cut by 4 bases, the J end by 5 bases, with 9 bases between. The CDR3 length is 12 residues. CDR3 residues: CASSSGLNEQYF. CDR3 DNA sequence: TGTGCCAGCAGCTCCGGTTTGAACGAGCAGTACTTC.

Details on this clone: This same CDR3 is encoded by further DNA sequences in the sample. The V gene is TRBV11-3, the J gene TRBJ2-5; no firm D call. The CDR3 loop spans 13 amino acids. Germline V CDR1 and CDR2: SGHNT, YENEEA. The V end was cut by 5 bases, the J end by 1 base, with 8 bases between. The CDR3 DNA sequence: TGTGCCAGCAGCCTCCGCGGCCAAGAGACCCAGTACTTC. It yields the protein CASSLRGQETQYF. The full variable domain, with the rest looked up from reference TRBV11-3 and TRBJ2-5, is EAGVVQSPRYKIIEKKQPVAFWCNPISGHNTLYWYLQNLGQGPELLIRYENEEAVDDSQLPKDRFSAERLKGVDSTLKIQPAELGDSAVYLCASSLRGQETQYFGPGTRLLVL.

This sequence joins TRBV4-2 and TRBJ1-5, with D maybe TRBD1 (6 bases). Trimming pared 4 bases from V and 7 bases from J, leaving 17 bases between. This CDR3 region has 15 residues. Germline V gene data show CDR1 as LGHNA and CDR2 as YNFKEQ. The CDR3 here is CASSRGRRGGQPQHF. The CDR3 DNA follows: TGTGCCAGCAGCCGCGGACGCAGGGGTGGGCAGCCCCAGCATTTT.

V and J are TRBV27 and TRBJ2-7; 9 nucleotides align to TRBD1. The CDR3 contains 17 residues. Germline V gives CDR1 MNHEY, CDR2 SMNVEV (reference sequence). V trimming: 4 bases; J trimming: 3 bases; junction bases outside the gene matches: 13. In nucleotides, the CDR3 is TGTGCCAGCAGTTCCCCGAGGGACAGGGAAGCTTTCTACGAGCAGTACTTC. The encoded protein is CASSSPRDREAFYEQYF.

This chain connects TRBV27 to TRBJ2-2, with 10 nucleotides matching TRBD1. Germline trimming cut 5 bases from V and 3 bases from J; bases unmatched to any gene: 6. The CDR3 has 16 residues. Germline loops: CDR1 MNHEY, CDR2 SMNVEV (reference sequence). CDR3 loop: CASSTTGGRDTGELFF. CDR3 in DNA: TGTGCCAGCAGTACGACAGGGGGCAGAGACACCGGGGAGCTGTTTTTT.

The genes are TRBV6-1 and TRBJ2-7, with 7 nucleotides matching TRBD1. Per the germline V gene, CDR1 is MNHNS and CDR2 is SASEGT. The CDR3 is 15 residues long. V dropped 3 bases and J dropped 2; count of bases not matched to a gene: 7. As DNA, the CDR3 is TGTGCCAGCAGTGATCGGGACAGCGACCCCTACGAGCAGTACTTC. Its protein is CASSDRDSDPYEQYF.